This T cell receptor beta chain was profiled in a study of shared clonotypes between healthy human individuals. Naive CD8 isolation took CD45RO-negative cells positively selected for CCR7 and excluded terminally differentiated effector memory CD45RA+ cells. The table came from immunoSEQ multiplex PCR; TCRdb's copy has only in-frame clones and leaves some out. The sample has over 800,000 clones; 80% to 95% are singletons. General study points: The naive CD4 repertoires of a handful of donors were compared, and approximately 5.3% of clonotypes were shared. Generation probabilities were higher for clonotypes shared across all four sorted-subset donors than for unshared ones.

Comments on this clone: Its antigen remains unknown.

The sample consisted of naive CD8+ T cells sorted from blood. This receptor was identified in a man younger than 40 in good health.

The CDR3 loop is CASSQVDSVNYEQYF. The CDR3 nucleotides are TGTGCCAGCAGCCAAGTTGACTCTGTTAACTACGAGCAGTACTTC. The chain joins TRBV4-2 to TRBJ2-7, with D hard to call. The CDR3 length is 15 residues. V was pared by 1 base and J by 3 bases, with 13 bases between. Germline assignment: CDR1 LGHNA and CDR2 YNFKEQ.